The clone carrying this T cell receptor (beta chain) was detected once. The data were obtained in a study of control samples from healthy donors and cancer patients. Germline V gives CDR1 MDHEN, CDR2 SYDVKM. This CDR3 comprises 15 residues. The V and J ends lost 7 bases and 8 bases, in that order; junction bases with no gene match: 11. The data were produced by immunoSEQ multiplex PCR, yet TCRdb's version contains in-frame clones alone and is incomplete. The repertoire holds under 450,000 clones, with roughly 90% as singletons. Sequencing input: PBMCs. The sequence derives from a man aged 40-49 years with head and neck cancer. The chain recombines TRBV28 with TRBJ1-4, with 9 bases aligning to TRBD1. Written as DNA, the CDR3 is TGTGCCAGCATTCATGGGGGACAGGGTAACGAAAAACTGTTTTTT. Its translation: CASIHGGQGNEKLFF. Complete variable domain (other parts from reference TRBV28 and TRBJ1-4): DVKVTQSSRYLVKRTGEKVFLECVQDMDHENMFWYRQDPGLGLRLIYFSYDVKMKEKGDIPEGYSVSREKKERFSLILESASTNQTSMYLCASIHGGQGNEKLFFGSGTQLSVL.